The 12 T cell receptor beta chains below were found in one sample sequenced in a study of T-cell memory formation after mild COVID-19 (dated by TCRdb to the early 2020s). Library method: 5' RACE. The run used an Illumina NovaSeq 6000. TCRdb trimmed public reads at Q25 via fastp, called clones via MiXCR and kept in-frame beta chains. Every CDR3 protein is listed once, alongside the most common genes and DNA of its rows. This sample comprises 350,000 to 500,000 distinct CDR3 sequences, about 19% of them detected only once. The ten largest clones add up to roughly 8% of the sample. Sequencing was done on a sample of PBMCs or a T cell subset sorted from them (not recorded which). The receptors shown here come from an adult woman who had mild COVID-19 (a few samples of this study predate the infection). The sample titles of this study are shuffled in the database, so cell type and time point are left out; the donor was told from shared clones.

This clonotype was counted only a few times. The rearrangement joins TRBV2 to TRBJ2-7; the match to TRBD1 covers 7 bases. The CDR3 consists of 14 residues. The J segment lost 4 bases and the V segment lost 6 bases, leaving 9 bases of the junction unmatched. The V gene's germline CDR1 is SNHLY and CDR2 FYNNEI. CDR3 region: CASRLTGTTYEQYF. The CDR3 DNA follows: TGTGCCAGCAGACTGACAGGGACGACATACGAGCAGTACTTC.

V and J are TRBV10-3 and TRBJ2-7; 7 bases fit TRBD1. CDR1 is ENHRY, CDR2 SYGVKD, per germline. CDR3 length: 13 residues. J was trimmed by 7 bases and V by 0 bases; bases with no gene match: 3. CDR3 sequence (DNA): TGTGCCATCAGTGAGTCGCCCAGGGGGGAGCAGTACTTC. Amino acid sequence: CAISESPRGEQYF.

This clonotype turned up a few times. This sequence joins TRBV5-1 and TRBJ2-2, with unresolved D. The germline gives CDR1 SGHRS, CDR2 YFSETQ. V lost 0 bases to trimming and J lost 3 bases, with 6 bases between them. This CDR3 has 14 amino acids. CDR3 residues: CASSLGEYTGELFF. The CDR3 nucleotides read TGCGCCAGCAGCTTGGGAGAATACACCGGGGAGCTGTTTTTT.

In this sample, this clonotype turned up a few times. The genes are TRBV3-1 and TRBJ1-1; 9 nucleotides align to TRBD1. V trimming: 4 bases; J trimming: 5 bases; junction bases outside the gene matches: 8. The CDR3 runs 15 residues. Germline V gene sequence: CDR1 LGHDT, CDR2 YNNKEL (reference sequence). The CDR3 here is CASSPRTGARTEAFF. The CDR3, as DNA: TGTGCCAGCAGCCCTCGGACAGGGGCGAGGACTGAAGCTTTCTTT.

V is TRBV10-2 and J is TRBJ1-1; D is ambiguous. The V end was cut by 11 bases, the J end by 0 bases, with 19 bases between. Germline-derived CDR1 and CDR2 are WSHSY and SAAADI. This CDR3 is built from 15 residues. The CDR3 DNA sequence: TGCGCCGCCGCATCTACCGGGCTCTTGAACACTGAAGCTTTCTTT. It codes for CAAASTGLLNTEAFF.

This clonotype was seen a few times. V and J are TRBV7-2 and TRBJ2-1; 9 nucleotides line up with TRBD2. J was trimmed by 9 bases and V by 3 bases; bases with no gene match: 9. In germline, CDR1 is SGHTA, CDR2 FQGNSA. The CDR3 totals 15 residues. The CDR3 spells CASSFLLAGAGEQFF. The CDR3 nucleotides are TGTGCCAGCAGCTTCTTATTAGCGGGGGCTGGTGAGCAGTTCTTC.

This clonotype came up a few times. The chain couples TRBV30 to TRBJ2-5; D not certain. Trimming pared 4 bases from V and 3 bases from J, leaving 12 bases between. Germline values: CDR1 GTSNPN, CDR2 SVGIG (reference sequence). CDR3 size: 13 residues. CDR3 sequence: CAWTPPGKETQYF. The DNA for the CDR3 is TGTGCCTGGACTCCCCCAGGAAAAGAGACCCAGTACTTC.

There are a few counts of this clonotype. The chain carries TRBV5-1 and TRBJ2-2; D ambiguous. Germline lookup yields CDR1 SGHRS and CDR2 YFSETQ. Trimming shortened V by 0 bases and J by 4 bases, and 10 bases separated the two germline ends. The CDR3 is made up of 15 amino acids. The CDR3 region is CASSLGAVATGELFF. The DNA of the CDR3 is TGCGCCAGCAGCTTGGGGGCCGTGGCCACCGGGGAGCTGTTTTTT. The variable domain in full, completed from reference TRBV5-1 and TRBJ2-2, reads KAGVTQTPRYLIKTRGQQVTLSCSPISGHRSVSWYQQTPGQGLQFLFEYFSETQRNKGNFPGRFSGRQFSNSRSEMNVSTLELGDSALYLCASSLGAVATGELFFGEGSRLTVL.

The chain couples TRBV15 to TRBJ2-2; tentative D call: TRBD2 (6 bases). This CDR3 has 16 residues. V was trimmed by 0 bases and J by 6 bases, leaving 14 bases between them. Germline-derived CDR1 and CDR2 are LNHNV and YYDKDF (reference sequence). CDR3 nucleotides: TGTGCCACCAGCAGAGATAGCGGCAGGATCTCCGGGGAGCTGTTTTTT. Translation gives CATSRDSGRISGELFF.

In DNA form, the CDR3 reads TGTGCCAGCAGCTTAGCCGGGACTAGCGGGTACAATGAGCAGTTCTTC. This encodes CASSLAGTSGYNEQFF. The rearrangement uses TRBV7-2 and TRBJ2-1; TRBD2 matches at 12 bases. CDR1 is SGHTA, CDR2 FQGNSA, per germline. The CDR3 runs 16 residues. Trimming at V came to 0 bases and at J to 4 bases, leaving 1 base not matched to a gene.

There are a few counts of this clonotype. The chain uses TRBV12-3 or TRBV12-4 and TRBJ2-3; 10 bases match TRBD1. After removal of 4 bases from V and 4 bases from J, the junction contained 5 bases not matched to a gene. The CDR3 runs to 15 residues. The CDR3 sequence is CASSWGTGESDTQYF. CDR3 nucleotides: TGTGCCAGCAGTTGGGGGACAGGGGAGTCAGATACGCAGTATTTT.

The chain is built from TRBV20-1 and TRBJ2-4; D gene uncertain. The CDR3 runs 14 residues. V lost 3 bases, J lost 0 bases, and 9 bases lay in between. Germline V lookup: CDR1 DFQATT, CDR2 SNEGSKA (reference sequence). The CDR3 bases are TGCAGTGCTAGTTTAACCCTAGCCAAAAACATTCAGTACTTC. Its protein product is CSASLTLAKNIQYF.